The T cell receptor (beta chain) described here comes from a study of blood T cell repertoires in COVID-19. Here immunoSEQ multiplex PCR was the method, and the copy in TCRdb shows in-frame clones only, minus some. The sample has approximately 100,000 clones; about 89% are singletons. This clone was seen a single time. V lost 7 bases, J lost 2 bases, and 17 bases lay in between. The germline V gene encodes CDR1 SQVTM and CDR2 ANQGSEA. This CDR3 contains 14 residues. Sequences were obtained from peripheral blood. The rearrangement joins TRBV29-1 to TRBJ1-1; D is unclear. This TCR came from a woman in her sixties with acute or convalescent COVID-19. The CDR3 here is CSGWSSTGNTEAFF. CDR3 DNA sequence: TGCAGCGGTTGGTCCTCCACCGGTAACACTGAAGCTTTCTTT.